The count of the clone carrying this T cell receptor beta chain is one. Its antigen remains unknown. Trimming took 3 bases from V and 4 from J; bases not matched to a gene: 10. The CDR3 consists of 16 residues. Per germline, CDR1 MGHRA and CDR2 YSYEKL. The data derive from a study of cytomegalovirus exposure and HLA in healthy donors. Study findings and constraints: In a later analysis, V- and J-gene trimming of beta chains associated with a DCLRE1C missense variant, replicated independently.

60 Vbeta and 13 Jbeta primers were used in PCR. Some clones are missing from TCRdb's copy, which holds only in-frame ones; the method was immunoSEQ multiplex PCR. The sample carries around 250,000 clones, roughly four fifths recorded once. Sequencing was done on a sample of PBMCs. V and J are TRBV4-1 and TRBJ2-3, with TRBD2 matching 7 bases. The sequence came from a woman aged 60-75 years in good health and CMV-seropositive. The CDR3 sequence is CASSHPGLRSPDTQYF. The CDR3 region has the DNA TGCGCCAGCAGCCACCCGGGACTACGAAGCCCAGATACGCAGTATTTT.